The entry that follows covers one T cell receptor beta chain sequence. This sample was taken from a study of blood T cell repertoires in COVID-19. Some clones are missing from TCRdb's copy, which holds only in-frame ones; the method was immunoSEQ multiplex PCR. This sample has approximately 300,000 clones; roughly nine tenths occur once, and the top ten carry roughly 18%. The CDR3 loop spans 15 amino acids. Deletions cut 4 bases from V and 4 bases from J, with 14 bases between. Germline CDR1 SGDLS, CDR2 YYNGEE. V usage is TRBV9 and J usage is TRBJ2-2; D is possibly TRBD1 (6 bases). The receptor was isolated from a woman aged 25-40 years who had recovered from COVID-19. The sequenced sample consisted of PBMCs or T cells enriched from blood (not recorded which). The CDR3, as DNA: TGTGCCAGCAGCCCCACAGGGTCCATCACCGGGGAGCTGTTTTTT. This gives the protein CASSPTGSITGELFF.